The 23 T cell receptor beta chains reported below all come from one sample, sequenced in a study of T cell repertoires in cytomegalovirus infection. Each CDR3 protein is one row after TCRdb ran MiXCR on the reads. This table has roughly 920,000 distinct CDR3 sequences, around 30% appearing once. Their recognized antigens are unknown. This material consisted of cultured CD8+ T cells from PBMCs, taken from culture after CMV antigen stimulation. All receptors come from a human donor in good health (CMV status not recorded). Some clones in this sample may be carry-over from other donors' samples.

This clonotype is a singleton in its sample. CDR3 bases: TGTGCCAGTAGTCCACTGACAGGGATCAATGAGCAGTTCTTC. As protein: CASSPLTGINEQFF. V and J are TRBV19 and TRBJ2-1, with 7 bases aligning to TRBD1. J lost 6 bases, V lost 5 bases, and 7 bases had no gene match. The CDR3 extends over 14 amino acids. Germline CDR1 is LNHDA and CDR2 is SQIVND (reference sequence). Drawing the rest from reference TRBV19 and TRBJ2-1, the complete variable domain is DGGITQSPKYLFRKEGQNVTLSCEQNLNHDAMYWYRQDPGQGLRLIYYSQIVNDFQKGDIAEGYSVSREKKESFPLTVTSAQKNPTAFYLCASSPLTGINEQFFGPGTRLTVL.

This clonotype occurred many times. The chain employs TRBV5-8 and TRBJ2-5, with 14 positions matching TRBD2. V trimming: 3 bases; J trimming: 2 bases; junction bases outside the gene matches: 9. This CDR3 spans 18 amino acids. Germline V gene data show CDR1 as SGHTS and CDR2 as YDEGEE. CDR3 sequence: CASSSRYGLAGGQETQYF. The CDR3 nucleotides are TGTGCCAGCAGCTCCCGTTACGGACTAGCGGGGGGTCAAGAGACCCAGTACTTC. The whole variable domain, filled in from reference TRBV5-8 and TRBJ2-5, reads EAGVTQSPTHLIKTRGQQATLRCSPISGHTSVYWYQQALGLGLQFLLWYDEGEERNRGNFPPRFSGRQFPNYSSELNVNALELEDSALYLCASSSRYGLAGGQETQYFGPGTRLLVL.

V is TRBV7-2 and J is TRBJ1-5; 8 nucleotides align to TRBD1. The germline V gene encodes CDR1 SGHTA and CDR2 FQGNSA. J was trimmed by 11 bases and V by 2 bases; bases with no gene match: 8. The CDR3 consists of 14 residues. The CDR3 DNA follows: TGTGCCAGCAGCTTAAAGTCGCAGGGGGCAGCCCAGCATTTT. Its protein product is CASSLKSQGAAQHF. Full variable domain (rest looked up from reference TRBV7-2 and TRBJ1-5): GAGVSQSPSNKVTEKGKDVELRCDPISGHTALYWYRQSLGQGLEFLIYFQGNSAPDKSGLPSDRFSAERTGGSVSTLTIQRTQQEDSAVYLCASSLKSQGAAQHFGDGTRLSIL.

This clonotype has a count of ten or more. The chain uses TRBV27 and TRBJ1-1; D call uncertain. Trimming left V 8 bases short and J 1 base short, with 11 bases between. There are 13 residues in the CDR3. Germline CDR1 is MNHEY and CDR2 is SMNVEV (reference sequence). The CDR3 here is CASYLRENTEAFF. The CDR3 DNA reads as TGTGCCAGCTACCTTCGGGAGAACACTGAAGCTTTCTTT.

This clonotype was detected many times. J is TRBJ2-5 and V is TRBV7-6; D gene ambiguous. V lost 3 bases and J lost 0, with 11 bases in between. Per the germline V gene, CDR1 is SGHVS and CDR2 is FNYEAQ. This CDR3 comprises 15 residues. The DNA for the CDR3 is TGTGCCAGCAGCTTGGCGACATCGTACCAAGAGACCCAGTACTTC. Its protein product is CASSLATSYQETQYF.

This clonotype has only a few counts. CDR3 region: CASSQGTGDVLGYTF. CDR3 sequence (DNA): TGTGCCAGCAGTCAGGGGACAGGGGACGTACTGGGCTACACCTTC. This chain joins TRBV28 and TRBJ1-2; 10 bases align to TRBD1. CDR3 length equals 15 residues. Per germline, CDR1 MDHEN and CDR2 SYDVKM. V shed 5 bases and J 8 bases; nucleotides not matched to a gene: 11.

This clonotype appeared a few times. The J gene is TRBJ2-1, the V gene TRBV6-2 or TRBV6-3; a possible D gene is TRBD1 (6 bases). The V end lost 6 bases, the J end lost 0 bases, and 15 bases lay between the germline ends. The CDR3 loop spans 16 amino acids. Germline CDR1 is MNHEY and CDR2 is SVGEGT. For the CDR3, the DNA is TGTGCCAGCAGCTACAGGGATAGGAGCTCCTACAATGAGCAGTTCTTC. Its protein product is CASSYRDRSSYNEQFF.

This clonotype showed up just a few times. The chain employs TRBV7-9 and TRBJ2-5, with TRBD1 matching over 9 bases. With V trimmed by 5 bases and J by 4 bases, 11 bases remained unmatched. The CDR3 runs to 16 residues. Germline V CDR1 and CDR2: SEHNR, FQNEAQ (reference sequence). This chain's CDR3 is CASSPATGGRGETQYF. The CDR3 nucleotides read TGTGCCAGCAGCCCGGCGACAGGGGGGCGTGGAGAGACCCAGTACTTC.

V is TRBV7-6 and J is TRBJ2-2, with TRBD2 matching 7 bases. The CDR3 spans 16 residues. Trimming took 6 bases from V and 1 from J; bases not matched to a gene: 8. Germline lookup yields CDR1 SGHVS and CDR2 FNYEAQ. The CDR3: CASSYRGVGNTGELFF. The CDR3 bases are TGTGCCAGCAGTTACCGGGGGGTCGGGAACACCGGGGAGCTGTTTTTT. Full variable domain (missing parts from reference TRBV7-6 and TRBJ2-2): GAGVSQSPRYKVTKRGQDVALRCDPISGHVSLYWYRQALGQGPEFLTYFNYEAQQDKSGLPNDRFSAERPEGSISTLTIQRTEQRDSAMYRCASSYRGVGNTGELFFGEGSRLTVL.

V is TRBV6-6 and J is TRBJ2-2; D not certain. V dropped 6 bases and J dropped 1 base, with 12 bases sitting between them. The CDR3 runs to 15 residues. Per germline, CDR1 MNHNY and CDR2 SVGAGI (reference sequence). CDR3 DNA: TGTGCCAGCAGCCCCGGGCCGGAGAACACCGGGGAGCTGTTTTTT. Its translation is CASSPGPENTGELFF.

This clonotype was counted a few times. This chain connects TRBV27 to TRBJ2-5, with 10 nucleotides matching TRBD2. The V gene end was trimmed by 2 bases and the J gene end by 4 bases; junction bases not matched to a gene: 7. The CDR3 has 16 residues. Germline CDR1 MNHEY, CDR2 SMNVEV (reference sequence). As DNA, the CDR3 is TGTGCCAGCAGTTTAGAGCCTAGCGGGGGTTTAGAGACCCAGTACTTC. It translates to CASSLEPSGGLETQYF.

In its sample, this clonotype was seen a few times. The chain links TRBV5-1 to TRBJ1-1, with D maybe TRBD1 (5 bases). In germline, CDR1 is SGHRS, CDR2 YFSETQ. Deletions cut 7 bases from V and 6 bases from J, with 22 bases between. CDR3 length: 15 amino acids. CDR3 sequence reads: CASARYGPTGPEAFF. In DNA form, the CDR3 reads TGCGCCAGCGCCCGGTACGGCCCAACAGGTCCTGAAGCTTTCTTT.

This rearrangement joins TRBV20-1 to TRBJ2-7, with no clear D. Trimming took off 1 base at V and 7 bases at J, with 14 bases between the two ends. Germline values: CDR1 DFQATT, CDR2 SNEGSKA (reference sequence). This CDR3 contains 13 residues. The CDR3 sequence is CSARGDTSGEQYF. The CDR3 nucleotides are TGCAGTGCTAGAGGTGACACTTCTGGAGAGCAGTACTTC.

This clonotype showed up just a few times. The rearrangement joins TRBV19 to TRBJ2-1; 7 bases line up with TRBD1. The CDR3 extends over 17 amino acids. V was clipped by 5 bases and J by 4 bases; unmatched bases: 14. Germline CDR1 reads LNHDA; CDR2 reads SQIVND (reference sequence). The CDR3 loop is CASSPGPGTAIYNEQFF. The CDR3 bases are TGTGCCAGTAGTCCGGGGCCCGGGACAGCAATTTACAATGAGCAGTTCTTC.

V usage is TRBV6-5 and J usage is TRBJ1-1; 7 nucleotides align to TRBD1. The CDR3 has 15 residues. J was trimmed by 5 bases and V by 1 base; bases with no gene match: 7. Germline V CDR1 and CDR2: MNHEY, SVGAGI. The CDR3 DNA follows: TGTGCCAGCAGTTACTATTCAGGGGGGGGGACTGAAGCTTTCTTT. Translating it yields CASSYYSGGGTEAFF.

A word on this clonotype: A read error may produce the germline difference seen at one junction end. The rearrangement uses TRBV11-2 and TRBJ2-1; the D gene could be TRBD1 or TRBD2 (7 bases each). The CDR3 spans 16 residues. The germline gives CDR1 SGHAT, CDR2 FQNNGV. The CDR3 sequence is CTSSFGGWAGGGEQFF. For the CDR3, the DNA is TGTACCAGCAGCTTCGGGGGGTGGGCAGGGGGTGGTGAGCAGTTCTTC. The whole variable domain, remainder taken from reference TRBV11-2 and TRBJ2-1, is EAGVAQSPRYKIIEKRQSVAFWCNPISGHATLYWYQQILGQGPKLLIQFQNNGVVDDSQLPKDRFSAERLKGVDSTLKIQPAKLEDSAVYLCTSSFGGWAGGGEQFFGPGTRLTVL.

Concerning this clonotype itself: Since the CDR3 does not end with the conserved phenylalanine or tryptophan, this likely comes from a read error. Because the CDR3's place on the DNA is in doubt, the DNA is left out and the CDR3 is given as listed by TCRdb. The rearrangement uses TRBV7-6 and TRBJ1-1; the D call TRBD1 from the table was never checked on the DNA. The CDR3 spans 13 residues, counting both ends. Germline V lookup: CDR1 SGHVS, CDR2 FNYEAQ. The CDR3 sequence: CASSLGGDRSLEI.

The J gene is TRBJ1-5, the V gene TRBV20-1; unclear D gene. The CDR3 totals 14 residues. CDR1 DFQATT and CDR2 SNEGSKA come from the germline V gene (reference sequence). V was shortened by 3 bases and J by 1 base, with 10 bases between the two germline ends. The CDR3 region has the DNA TGCAGTGCTAGTGAGGACCTGAGCAATCAGCCCCAGCATTTT. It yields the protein CSASEDLSNQPQHF.

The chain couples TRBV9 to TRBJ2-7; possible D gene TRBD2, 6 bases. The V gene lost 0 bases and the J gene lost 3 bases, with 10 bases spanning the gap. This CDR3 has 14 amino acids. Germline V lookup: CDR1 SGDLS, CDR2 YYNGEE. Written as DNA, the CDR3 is TGTGCCAGCAGCGTAGGTCGGGGGTACTACGAGCAGTACTTC. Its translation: CASSVGRGYYEQYF.

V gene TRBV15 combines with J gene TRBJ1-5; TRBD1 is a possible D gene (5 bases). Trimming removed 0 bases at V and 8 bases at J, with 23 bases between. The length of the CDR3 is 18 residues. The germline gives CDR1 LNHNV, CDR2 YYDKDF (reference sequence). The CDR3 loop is CATSREGPFGLTWEPQHF. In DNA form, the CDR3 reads TGTGCCACCAGCAGAGAGGGACCTTTTGGCTTAACCTGGGAGCCCCAGCATTTT.

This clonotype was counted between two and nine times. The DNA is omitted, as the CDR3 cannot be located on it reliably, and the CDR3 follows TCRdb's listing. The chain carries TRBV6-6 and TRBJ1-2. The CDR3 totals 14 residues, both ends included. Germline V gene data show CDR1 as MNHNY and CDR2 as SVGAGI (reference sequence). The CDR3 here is CASSSSGGPAGYTF.

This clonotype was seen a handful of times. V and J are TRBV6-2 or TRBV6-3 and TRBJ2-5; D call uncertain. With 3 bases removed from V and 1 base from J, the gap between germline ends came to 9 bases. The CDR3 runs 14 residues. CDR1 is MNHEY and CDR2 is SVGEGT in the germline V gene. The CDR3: CASSYATLQETQYF. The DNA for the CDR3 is TGTGCCAGCAGTTATGCGACACTCCAAGAGACCCAGTACTTC.

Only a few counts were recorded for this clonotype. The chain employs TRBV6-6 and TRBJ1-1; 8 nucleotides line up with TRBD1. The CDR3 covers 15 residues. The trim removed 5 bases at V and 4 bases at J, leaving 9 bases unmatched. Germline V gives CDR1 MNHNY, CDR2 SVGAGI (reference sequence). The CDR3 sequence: CASSLRTGMSTEAFF. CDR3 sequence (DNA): TGTGCCAGCAGTCTTAGGACAGGGATGAGCACTGAAGCTTTCTTT.